Included here is one TCR beta chain sequence, with context. What it binds is not known. This sample was included in a study of graft-versus-host responses after intestinal transplantation. Germline V gives CDR1 LNHDA, CDR2 SQIVND (reference sequence). The CDR3 contains 13 residues. V was trimmed by 3 bases and J by 4 bases, leaving 8 bases between them. Study-level results: GvH clonotypes were identified within recipient marrow, with a subset emerging first in ileum or blood.

Only in-frame clones appear in the TCRdb table, and some are missing; sequencing was by immunoSEQ multiplex PCR. The sample carries about 86,000 clones, 90% to 95% recorded once. Sequencing used unstimulated CD8+ T cells sorted from spleen or lymph node cells, obtained before intestinal transplant. V gene TRBV19 combines with J gene TRBJ2-3, with a weak D call TRBD2 (5 bases). The clonotype comes from a human donor who received an intestinal transplant. CDR3 in DNA: TGTGCCAGTAGTATGTCGGGATCAGATACGCAGTATTTT. This codes for CASSMSGSDTQYF.